This T cell receptor beta chain appears in the sequencing data of a study of blood T cell repertoires in COVID-19. Study details: Donors in the United States, Italy and Spain gave samples during acute or convalescent COVID-19. T cells, B-cell-depleted T cells, or PBMCs provided the cDNA or gDNA that served as material.

With V trimmed by 3 bases and J by 1 base, 2 bases remained unmatched. The germline CDR1 and CDR2 sequences are SGHRS and YFSETQ. This CDR3 is built from 15 residues. This clone has just a few counts. As processed by the authors: Researchers report that nucleated cell counts were estimated from reference gene primer amplification. Some clones are missing from TCRdb's copy, which holds only in-frame ones; the method was immunoSEQ multiplex PCR. The D gene and trimming were derived from the DNA, and the V and J assignments and clone size from that table. The data show tens of thousands of clones, around 68% seen once.

This TCR came from a woman in her 70s with acute or convalescent COVID-19. The chain joins TRBV5-1 to TRBJ1-3; 9 bases map to TRBD1. Sequencing was done on a sample of peripheral blood. The DNA of the CDR3 is TGCGCCAGCAGCTCACAGGGGGCTTCTGGAAACACCATATATTTT. Protein: CASSSQGASGNTIYF.